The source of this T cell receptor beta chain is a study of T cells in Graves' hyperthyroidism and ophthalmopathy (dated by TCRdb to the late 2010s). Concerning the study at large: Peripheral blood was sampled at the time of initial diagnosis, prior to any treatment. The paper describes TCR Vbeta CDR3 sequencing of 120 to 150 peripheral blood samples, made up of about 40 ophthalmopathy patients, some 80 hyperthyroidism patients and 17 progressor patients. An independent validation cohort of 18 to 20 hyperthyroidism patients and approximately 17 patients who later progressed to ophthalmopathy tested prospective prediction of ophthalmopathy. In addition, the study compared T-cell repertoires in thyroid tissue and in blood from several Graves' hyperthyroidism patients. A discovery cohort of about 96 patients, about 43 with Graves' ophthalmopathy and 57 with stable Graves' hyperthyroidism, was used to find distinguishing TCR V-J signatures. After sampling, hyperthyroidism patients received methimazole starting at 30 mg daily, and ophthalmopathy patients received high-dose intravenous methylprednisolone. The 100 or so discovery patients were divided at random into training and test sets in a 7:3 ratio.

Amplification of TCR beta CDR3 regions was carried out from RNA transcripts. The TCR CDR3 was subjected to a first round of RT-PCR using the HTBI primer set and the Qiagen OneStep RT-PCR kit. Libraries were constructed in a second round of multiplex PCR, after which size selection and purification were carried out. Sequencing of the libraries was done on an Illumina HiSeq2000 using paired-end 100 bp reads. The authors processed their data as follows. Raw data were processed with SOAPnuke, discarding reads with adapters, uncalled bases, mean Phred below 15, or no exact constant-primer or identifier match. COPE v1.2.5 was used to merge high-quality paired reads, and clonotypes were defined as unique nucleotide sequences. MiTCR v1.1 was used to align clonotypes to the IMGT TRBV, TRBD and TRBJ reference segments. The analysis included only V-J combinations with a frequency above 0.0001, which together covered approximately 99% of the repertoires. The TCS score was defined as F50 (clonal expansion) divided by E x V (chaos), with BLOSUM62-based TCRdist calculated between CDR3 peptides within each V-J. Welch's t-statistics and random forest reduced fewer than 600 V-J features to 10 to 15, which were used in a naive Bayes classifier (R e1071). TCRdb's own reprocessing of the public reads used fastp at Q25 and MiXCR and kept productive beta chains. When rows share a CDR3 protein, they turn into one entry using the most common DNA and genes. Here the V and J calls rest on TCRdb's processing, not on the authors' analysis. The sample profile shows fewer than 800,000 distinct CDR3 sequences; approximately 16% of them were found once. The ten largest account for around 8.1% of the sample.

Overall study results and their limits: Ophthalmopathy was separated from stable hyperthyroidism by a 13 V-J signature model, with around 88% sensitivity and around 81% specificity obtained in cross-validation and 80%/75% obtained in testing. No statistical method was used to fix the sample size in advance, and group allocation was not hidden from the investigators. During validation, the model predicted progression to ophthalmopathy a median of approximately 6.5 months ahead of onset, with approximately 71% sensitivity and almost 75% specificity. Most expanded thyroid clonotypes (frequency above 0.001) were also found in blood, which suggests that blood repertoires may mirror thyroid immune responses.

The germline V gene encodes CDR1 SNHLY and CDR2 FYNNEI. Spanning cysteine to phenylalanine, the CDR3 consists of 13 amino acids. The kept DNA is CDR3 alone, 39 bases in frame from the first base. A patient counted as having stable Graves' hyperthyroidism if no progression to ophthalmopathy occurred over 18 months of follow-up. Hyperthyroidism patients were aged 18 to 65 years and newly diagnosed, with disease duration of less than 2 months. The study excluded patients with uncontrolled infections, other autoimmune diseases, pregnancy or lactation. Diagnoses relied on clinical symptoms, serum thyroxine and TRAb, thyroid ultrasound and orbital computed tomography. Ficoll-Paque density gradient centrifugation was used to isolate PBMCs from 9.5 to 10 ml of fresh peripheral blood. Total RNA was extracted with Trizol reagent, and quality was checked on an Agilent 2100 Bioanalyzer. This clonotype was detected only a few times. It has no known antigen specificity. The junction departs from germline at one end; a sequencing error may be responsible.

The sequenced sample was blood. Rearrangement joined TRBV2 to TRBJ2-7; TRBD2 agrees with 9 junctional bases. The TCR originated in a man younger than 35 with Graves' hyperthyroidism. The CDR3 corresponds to CASGSGSSYEQYF. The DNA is TGCGCCAGCGGTAGCGGGAGCTCCTACGAGCAGTACTTC.